This T cell receptor (beta chain) was recorded in a study of T cell repertoires in cytomegalovirus infection. Study in general: TCR beta signatures that were public indicated CMV infection and matching HLA type.

MiXCR, run by TCRdb on the reads, gives a single entry per CDR3 protein. Here the sample spans about 680,000 distinct CDR3 sequences, 20% to 25% being singletons. Regarding the study as a whole: Ex vivo, HLA-C-restricted CMV-specific TCR beta clonotypes prevailed over the rest of the response. Pooled public TCR beta family frequency picked out CMV carriers with the relevant HLA.

Unmatched junction bases numbered 12, after V lost 6 bases and J lost 5 bases. The CDR3 loop spans 15 amino acids. The germline gives CDR1 MNHNS, CDR2 SASEGT. To note about this clonotype: Antigen: not known.

The genes are TRBV6-1 and TRBJ1-1; TRBD1 matches at 7 bases. The receptor's source is a human donor in good health (CMV status not recorded). Some clones in this sample may be carry-over from other donors' samples. Sequencing used CD8+ T cells from PBMCs. CDR3 protein: CASSPPGQRETEAFF. The CDR3 DNA is TGTGCCAGCAGCCCCCCGGGACAGAGAGAAACTGAAGCTTTCTTT.